The present entry profiles one T cell receptor (beta chain) with its context. TCRdb's copy holds only in-frame clones and misses some; the assay was immunoSEQ multiplex PCR. The table records 95,000 or so clones, around 85% of them present only once. This sample is part of a study of OX40 agonist ivuxolimab in advanced cancers. This specimen consisted of CD4+ or CD8+ T cells sorted from blood, obtained in a trial of the OX40 agonist ivuxolimab. The clonotype originates from an adult with an advanced solid tumor such as melanoma, head and neck, liver or kidney cancer.

CDR3 in amino acids: CASSVSFGTNEKLFF. The CDR3 region has the DNA TGTGCCAGCAGTGTCTCATTCGGGACTAATGAAAAACTGTTTTTT. The chain is built from TRBV25-1 and TRBJ1-4; D unresolved. Trimming removed 4 bases from V and 2 bases from J, with 11 bases in between. CDR3 length equals 15 residues. Germline CDR1 MGHDK, CDR2 SYGVNS.